The present T cell receptor beta chain was sequenced within a study of blood T cells in healthy people across ages. Combining a sample-barcoded 5' primer with a J-beta primer mix, a second PCR ran for 7 to 11 cycles. Paired-end reads containing CDR3 totaled no fewer than 2.5 million for each sample. TCRdb recomputed calls from the 5' RACE reads with MiXCR, one row per CDR3 protein. Here the sample spans hundreds of thousands of distinct CDR3 sequences, 58% being singletons. General study points: Higher diversity and more naive CD4+ cells were features of long-lived donors, compared to aged donors.

The length of the CDR3 is 13 residues. On this clonotype itself: No antigen is known for it.

The receptor was derived from a man between 60 and 75 years old in good health. Sequencing was carried out using blood. The V and J genes are TRBV21-1 and TRBJ1-1. TRBV21-1 is a pseudogene segment. The CDR3 DNA sequence: TGTGCCAGCAGCAAAGCACTCCGGCCCGAAGCTTTCTTT. Amino acids: CASSKALRPEAFF.